This T cell receptor (beta chain) is from a study of T cell responses to AZD1222 COVID-19 vaccine. Study results and limitations: Spike-specific TCR breadth and depth grew following two AZD1222 doses. Clonal diversity was possibly underestimated, and white British individuals and females predominated among donors. Baseline testing showed seropositivity in only 6 or 7 AZD1222 recipients.

Only in-frame clones appear in the TCRdb table, and some are missing; sequencing was by immunoSEQ multiplex PCR. Here the sample spans about 88,000 clones, about 89% being singletons. On this clone: Its specificity is unknown. One junction end disagrees with the germline gene, perhaps due to a read error.

From germline, CDR1 is SGDLS and CDR2 YYNGEE. CDR3 length equals 14 residues. J is TRBJ1-5 and V is TRBV9; a weak D match, TRBD1 (6 bases). The sample was peripheral blood, taken 28 days after the second AZD1222 dose. This clonotype was sampled from an adult who received the AZD1222 COVID-19 vaccine. CDR3 region: CASSAQGRNQPQHF. CDR3 DNA sequence: TGTGCCAGCAGCGCTCAGGGGCGCAACCAGCCCCAGCATTTT.